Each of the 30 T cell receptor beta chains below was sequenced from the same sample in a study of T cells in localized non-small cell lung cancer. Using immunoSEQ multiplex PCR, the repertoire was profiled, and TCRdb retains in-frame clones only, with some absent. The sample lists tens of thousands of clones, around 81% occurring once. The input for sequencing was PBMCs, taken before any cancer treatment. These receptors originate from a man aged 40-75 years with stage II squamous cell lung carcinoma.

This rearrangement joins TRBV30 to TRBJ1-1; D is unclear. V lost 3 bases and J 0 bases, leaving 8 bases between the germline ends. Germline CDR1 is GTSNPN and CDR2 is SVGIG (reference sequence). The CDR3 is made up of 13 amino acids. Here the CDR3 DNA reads TGTGCCTGGAGACTAGGGCTGAACACTGAAGCTTTCTTT. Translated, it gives CAWRLGLNTEAFF.

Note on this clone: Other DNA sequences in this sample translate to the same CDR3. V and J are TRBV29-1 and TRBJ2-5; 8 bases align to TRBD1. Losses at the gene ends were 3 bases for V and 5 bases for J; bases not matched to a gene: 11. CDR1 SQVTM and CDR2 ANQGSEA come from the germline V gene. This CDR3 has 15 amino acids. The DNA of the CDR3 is TGCAGCGTTGATGGTTCTGGACAGGGCCTGGAGACCCAGTACTTC. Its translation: CSVDGSGQGLETQYF.

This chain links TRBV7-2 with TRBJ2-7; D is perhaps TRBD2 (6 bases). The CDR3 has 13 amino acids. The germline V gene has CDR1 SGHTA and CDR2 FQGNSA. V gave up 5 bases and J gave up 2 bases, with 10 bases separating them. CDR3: CASSRDLTYEQYF. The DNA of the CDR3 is TGTGCCAGCAGCCGGGACTTAACCTACGAGCAGTACTTC.

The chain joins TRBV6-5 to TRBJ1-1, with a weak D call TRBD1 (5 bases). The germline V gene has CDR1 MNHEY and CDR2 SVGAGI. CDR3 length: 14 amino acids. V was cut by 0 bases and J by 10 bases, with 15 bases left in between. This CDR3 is CASSYSKGRDRAFF. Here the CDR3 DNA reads TGTGCCAGCAGTTACTCGAAGGGGCGGGATCGAGCTTTCTTT.

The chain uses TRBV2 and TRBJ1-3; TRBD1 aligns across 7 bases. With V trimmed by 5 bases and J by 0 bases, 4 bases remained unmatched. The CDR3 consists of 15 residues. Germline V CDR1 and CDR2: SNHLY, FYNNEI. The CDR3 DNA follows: TGTGCCAGCAGTAGCAGGGGGATCTCTGGAAACACCATATATTTT. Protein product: CASSSRGISGNTIYF.

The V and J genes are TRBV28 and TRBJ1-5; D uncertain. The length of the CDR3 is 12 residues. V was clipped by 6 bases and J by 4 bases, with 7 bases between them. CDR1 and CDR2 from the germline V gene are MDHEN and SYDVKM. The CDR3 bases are TGTGCCAGCAGGACTACAAATCAGCCCCAGCATTTT. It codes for CASRTTNQPQHF.

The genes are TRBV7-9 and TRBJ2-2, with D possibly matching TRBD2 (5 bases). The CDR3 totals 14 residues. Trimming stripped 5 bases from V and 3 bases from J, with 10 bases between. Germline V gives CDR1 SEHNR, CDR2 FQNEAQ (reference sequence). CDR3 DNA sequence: TGTGCCAGCAGCGAGGGTGGGTACACCGGGGAGCTGTTTTTT. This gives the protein CASSEGGYTGELFF.

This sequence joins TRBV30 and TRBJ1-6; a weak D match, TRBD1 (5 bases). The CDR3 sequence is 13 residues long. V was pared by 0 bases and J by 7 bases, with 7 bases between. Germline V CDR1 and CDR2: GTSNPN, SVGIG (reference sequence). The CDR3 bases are TGTGCCTGGAGTGTAGGGGCGAATTCACCCCTCCACTTT. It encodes CAWSVGANSPLHF.

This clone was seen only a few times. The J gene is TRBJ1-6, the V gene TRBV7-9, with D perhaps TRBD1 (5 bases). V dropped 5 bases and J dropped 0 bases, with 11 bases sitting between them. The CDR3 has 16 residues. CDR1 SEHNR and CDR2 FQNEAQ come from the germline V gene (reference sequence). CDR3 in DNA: TGTGCCAGCAGCCCAAGACAGAGCTCCTATAATTCACCCCTCCACTTT. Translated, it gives CASSPRQSSYNSPLHF.

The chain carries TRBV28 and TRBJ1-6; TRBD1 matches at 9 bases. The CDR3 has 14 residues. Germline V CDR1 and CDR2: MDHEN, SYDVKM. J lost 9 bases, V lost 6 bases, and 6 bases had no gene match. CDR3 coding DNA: TGTGCCAGCAGCCCACAGGGGGCGCGTTCACCCCTCCACTTT. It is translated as CASSPQGARSPLHF.

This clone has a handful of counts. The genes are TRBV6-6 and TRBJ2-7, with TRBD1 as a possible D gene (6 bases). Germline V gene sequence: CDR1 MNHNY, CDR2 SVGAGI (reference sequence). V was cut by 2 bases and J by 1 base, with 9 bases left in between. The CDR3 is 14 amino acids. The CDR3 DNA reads TGTGCCAGCAGTTACCCGGACAGTTCCTACGAGCAGTACTTC. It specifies CASSYPDSSYEQYF.

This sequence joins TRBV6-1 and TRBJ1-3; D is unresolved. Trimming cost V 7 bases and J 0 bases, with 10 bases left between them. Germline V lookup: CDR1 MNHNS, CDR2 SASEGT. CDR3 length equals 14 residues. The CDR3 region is CASIISHSGNTIYF. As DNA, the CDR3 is TGTGCCAGCATCATAAGTCACTCTGGAAACACCATATATTTT.

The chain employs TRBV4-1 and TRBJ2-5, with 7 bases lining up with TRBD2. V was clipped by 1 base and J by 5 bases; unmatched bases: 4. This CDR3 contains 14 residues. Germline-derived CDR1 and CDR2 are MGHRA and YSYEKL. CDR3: CASSQVGEGETQYF. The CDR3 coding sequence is TGCGCCAGCAGCCAAGTGGGGGAGGGGGAGACCCAGTACTTC.

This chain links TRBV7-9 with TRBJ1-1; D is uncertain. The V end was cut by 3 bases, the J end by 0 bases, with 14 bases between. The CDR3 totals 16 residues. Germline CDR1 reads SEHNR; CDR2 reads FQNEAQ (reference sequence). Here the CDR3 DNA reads TGTGCCAGCAGCTTGGAGGGCCGAATCATGAACACTGAAGCTTTCTTT. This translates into CASSLEGRIMNTEAFF.

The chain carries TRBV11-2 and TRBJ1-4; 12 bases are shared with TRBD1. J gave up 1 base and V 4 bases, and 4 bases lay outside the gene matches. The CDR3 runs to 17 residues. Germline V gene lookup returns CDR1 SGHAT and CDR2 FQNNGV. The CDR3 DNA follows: TGTGCCAGCAGCTCAAGGGACAGGGGGCAAACTAATGAAAAACTGTTTTTT. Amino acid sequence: CASSSRDRGQTNEKLFF.

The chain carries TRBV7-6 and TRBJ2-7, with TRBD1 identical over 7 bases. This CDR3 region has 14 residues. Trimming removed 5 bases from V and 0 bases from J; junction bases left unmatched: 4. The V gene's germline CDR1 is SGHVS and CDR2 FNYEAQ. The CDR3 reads CASSTQGNSYEQYF. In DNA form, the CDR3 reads TGTGCCAGCAGCACACAGGGGAACTCCTACGAGCAGTACTTC. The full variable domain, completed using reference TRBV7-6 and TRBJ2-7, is GAGVSQSPRYKVTKRGQDVALRCDPISGHVSLYWYRQALGQGPEFLTYFNYEAQQDKSGLPNDRFSAERPEGSISTLTIQRTEQRDSAMYRCASSTQGNSYEQYFGPGTRLTVT.

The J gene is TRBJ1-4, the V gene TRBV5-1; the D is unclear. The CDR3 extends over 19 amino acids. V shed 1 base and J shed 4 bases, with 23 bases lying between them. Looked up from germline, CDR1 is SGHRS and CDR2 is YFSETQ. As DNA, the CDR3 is TGCGCCAGCAGCTTGAGAGGAACCTCCTCGGCGGAATTTAATGAAAAACTGTTTTTT. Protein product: CASSLRGTSSAEFNEKLFF.

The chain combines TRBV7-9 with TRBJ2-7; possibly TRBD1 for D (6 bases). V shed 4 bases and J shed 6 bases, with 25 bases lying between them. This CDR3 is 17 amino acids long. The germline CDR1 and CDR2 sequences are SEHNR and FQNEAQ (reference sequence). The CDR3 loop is CASSSTKTGTKLSEQYF. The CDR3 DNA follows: TGTGCCAGCAGCTCGACTAAAACCGGGACAAAGCTATCCGAGCAGTACTTC.

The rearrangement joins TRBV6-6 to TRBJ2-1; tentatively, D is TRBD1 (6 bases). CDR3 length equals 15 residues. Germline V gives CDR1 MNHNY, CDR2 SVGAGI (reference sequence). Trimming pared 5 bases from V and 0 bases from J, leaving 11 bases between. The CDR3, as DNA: TGTGCCAGCAGTCCCGCCAGGGGCTCCTACAATGAGCAGTTCTTC. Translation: CASSPARGSYNEQFF.

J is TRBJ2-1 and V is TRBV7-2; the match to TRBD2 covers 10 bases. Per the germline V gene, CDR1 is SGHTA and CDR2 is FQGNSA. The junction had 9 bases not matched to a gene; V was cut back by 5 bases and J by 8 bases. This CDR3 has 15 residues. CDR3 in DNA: TGTGCCAGCAGCGCGGAGCGGGGGGGCCAGTATGAGCAGTTCTTC. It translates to CASSAERGGQYEQFF.

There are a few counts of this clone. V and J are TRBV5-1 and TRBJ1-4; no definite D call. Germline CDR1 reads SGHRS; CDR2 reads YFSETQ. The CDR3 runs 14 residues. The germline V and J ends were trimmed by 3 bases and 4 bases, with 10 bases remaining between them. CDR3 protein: CASSSGQLNEKLFF. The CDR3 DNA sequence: TGCGCCAGCAGCTCGGGTCAGCTTAATGAAAAACTGTTTTTT.

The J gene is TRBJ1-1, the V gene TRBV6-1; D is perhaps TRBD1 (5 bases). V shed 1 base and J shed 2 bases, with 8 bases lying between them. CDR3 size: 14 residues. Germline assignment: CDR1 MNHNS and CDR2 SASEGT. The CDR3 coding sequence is TGTGCCAGCAGTGAAGGGGGCACCAACACTGAAGCTTTCTTT. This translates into CASSEGGTNTEAFF.

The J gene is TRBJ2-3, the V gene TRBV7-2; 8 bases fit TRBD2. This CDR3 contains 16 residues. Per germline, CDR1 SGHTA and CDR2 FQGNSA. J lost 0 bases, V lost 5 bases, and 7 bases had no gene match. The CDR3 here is CASSPYGGASTDTQYF. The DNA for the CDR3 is TGTGCCAGCAGCCCCTACGGGGGGGCTAGCACAGATACGCAGTATTTT.

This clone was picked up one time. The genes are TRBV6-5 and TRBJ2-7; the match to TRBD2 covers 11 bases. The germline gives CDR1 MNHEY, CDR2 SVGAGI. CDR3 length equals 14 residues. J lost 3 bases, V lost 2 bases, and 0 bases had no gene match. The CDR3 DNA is TGTGCCAGCAGTTACACTAGCGGGAGCTACGAGCAGTACTTC. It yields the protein CASSYTSGSYEQYF.

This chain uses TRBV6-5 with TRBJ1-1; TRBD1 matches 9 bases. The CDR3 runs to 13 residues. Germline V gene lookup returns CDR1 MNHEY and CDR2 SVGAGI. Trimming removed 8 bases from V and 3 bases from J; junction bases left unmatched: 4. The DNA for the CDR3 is TGTGCCAGCGAAACAGGGGGCTACACTGAAGCTTTCTTT. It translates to CASETGGYTEAFF.

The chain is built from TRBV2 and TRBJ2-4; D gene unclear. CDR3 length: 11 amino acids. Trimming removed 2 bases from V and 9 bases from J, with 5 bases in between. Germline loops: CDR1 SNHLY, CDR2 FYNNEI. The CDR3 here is CASSELSIQYF. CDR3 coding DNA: TGTGCCAGCAGTGAACTTTCCATTCAGTACTTC.

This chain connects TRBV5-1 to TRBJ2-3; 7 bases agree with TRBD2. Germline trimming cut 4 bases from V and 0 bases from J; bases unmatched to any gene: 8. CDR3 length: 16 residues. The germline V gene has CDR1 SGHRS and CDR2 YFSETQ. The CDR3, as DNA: TGCGCCAGCAGCCAGTCCCCAGCGGGAAGCACAGATACGCAGTATTTT. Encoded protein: CASSQSPAGSTDTQYF. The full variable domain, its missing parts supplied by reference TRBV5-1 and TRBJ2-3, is KAGVTQTPRYLIKTRGQQVTLSCSPISGHRSVSWYQQTPGQGLQFLFEYFSETQRNKGNFPGRFSGRQFSNSRSEMNVSTLELGDSALYLCASSQSPAGSTDTQYFGPGTRLTVL.

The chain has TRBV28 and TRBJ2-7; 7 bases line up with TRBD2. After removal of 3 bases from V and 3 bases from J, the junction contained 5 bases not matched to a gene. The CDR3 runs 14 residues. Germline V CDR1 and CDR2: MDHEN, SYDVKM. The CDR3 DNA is TGTGCCAGCAGTTTCGGGGGGACCAGCTACGAGCAGTACTTC. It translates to CASSFGGTSYEQYF.

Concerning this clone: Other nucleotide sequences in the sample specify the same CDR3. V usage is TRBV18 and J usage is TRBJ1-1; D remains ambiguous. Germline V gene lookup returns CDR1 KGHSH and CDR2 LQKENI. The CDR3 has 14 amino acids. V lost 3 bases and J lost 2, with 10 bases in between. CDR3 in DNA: TGTGCCAGCTCACCTTCCCGACAAAACACTGAAGCTTTCTTT. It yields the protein CASSPSRQNTEAFF.

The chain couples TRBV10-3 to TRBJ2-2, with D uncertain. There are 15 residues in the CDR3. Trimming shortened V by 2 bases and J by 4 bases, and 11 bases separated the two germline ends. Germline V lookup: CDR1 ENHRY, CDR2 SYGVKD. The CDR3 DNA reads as TGTGCCATCAGTGAGGACCCCCCCAGCACCGGGGAGCTGTTTTTT. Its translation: CAISEDPPSTGELFF.